This T cell receptor (beta chain) was captured in a study of blood T cell repertoires in COVID-19. Study context: Researchers got acute and convalescent COVID-19 samples from the United States, Italy and Spain. T cells, B-cell-depleted T cells, or PBMCs provided the cDNA or gDNA that served as material.

The CDR3 has 13 amino acids. Trimming shortened V by 8 bases and J by 4 bases, and 14 bases separated the two germline ends. Germline V gene data show CDR1 as MDHEN and CDR2 as SYDVKM. Recruitment covered about two dozen US areas and drew participants whose ages spanned 18 to 89 years. Authors' data handling: Quantification of nucleated cells was approximated via reference gene primer amplification. Here immunoSEQ multiplex PCR was the method, and the copy in TCRdb shows in-frame clones only, minus some. The V and J calls and clone size are taken from that table; D and trimming were inferred from the DNA. The table lists hundreds of thousands of clones, about 82% of them singletons.

This chain joins TRBV28 and TRBJ1-2, with D hard to call. The receptor was derived from a woman aged 45 to 65 who had recovered from COVID-19. The sample was PBMCs or T cells enriched from blood (not recorded which). CDR3 sequence reads: CASAPVTFYGYTF. CDR3 coding DNA: TGTGCCAGCGCGCCGGTCACGTTCTATGGCTACACCTTC.